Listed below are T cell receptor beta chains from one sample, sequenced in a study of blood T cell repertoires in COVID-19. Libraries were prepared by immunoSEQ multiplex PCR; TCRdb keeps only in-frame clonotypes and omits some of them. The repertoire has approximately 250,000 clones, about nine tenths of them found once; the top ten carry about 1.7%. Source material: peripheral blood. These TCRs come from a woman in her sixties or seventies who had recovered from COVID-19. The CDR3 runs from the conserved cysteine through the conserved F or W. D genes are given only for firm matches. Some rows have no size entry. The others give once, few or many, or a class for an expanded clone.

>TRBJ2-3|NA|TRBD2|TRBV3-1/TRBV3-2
CASSQRAGGRPDTQYF
TGTGCCAGCAGCCAACGGGCGGGGGGGAGGCCAGATACGCAGTATTTT
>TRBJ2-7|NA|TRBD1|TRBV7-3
CASSLQIGTGAYEQYF
TGTGCCAGCAGCTTACAGATCGGGACAGGAGCCTACGAGCAGTACTTC
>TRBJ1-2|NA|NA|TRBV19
CASKESGAANYGYTF
TGTGCCAGTAAAGAGTCAGGGGCTGCTAACTATGGCTACACCTTC
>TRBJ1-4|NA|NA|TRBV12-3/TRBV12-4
CASSFGHLEKLFF
TGTGCCAGCAGTTTCGGACACTTAGAAAAACTGTTTTTT
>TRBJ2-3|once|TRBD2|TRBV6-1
CASRERGGAGDTQYF
TGTGCCAGCAGAGAACGCGGGGGGGCTGGAGATACGCAGTATTTT
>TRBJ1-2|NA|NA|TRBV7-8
CASSFPRGYGYTF
TGTGCCAGCAGCTTCCCCAGAGGCTATGGCTACACCTTC
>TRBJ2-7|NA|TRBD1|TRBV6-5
CASRPTGGEYEQYF
TGTGCCAGCAGACCGACAGGGGGCGAATACGAGCAGTACTTC
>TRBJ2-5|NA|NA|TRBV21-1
CASSPRPTGDQETQYF
TGTGCCAGCAGCCCGCGGCCGACAGGTGATCAAGAGACCCAGTACTTC
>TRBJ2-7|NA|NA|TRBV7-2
CASSSTVGRDEQYF
TGTGCCAGCAGCTCCACGGTGGGCAGGGACGAGCAGTACTTC
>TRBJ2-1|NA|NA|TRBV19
CASSRLLGGRKLYNEQFF
TGTGCCAGTAGTCGACTATTGGGGGGACGCAAACTTTACAATGAGCAGTTCTTC
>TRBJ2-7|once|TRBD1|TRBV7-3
CASSPGQGVDEQYF
TGTGCCAGCAGCCCGGGACAGGGGGTCGACGAGCAGTACTTC
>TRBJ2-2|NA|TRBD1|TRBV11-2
CASSLRQGTGELFF
TGTGCCAGCAGCCTGCGACAGGGCACCGGGGAGCTGTTTTTT
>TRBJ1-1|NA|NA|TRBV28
CASSSRGNTEAFF
TGTGCCAGCAGTTCCAGGGGAAACACTGAAGCTTTCTTT
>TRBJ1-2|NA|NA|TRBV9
CASSVSGGDNYGYTF
TGTGCCAGCAGCGTCTCGGGGGGCGATAACTATGGCTACACCTTC
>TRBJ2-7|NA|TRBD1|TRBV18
CASSPRQGDPYEQYF
TGTGCCAGCTCACCACGGCAGGGGGATCCCTACGAGCAGTACTTC
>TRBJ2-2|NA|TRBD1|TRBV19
CAREGQVNTGELFF
TGTGCCAGAGAGGGACAGGTGAACACCGGGGAGCTGTTTTTT
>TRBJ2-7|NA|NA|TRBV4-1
CASSETPQSAYEQYF
TGCGCCAGCAGTGAAACCCCTCAGTCAGCCTACGAGCAGTACTTC
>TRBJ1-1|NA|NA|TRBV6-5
CASSFKLENTEAFF
TGTGCCAGCAGTTTTAAGCTTGAGAACACTGAAGCTTTCTTT
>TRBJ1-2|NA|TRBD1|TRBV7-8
CASSPYRGRMNGYTF
TGTGCCAGCAGCCCCTACAGGGGGCGTATGAATGGCTACACCTTC
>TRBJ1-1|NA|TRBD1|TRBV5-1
CASSQYISTGTVITEAFF
TGCGCCAGCAGCCAATACATTTCCACCGGGACAGTAATCACTGAAGCTTTCTTT
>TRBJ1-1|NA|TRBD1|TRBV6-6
CASTRQGSEAFF
TGTGCCAGCACCCGACAGGGCTCTGAAGCTTTCTTT
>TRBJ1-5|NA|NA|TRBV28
CASSLSFWGGNQPQHF
TGTGCCAGCAGCTTATCATTTTGGGGGGGCAATCAGCCCCAGCATTTT
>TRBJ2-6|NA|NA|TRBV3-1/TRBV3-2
CASSQGGQKNSGANVLTF
TGTGCCAGCAGCCAAGGTGGGCAGAAGAACTCTGGGGCCAACGTCCTGACTTTC
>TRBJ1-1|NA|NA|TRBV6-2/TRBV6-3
CASSYGDRLEAFF
TGTGCCAGCAGTTACGGAGACAGGCTTGAAGCTTTCTTT
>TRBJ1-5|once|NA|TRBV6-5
CASSYPPVNQPQHF
TGTGCCAGCAGTTACCCCCCTGTGAATCAGCCCCAGCATTTT
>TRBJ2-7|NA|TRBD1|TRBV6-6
CASSWTGDSEQYF
TGTGCCAGCAGTTGGACAGGGGATAGCGAGCAGTACTTC
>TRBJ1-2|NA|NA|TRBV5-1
CASSNRDHSSRYTF
TGCGCCAGCAGTAACAGGGACCACTCTAGTCGCTACACCTTC
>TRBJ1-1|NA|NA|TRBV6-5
CASSPSRAATEAFF
TGTGCCAGCAGTCCAAGCAGGGCTGCCACTGAAGCTTTCTTT